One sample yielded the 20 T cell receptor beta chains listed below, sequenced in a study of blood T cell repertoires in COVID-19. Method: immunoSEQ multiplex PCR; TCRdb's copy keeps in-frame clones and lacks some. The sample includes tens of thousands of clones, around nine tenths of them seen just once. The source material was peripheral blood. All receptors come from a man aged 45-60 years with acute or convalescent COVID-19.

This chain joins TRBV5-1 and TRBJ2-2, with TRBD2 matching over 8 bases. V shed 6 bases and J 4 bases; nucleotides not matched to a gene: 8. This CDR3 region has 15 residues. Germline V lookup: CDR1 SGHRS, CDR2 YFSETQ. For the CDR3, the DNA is TGCGCCAGCACTATTCGGGGGGGCGGCACCGGGGAGCTGTTTTTT. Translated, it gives CASTIRGGGTGELFF.

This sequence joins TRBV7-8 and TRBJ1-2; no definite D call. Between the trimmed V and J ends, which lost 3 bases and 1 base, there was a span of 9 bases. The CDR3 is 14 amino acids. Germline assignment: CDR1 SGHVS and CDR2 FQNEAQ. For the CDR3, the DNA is TGTGCCAGCAGCTTTACGTCCTATAACTATGGCTACACCTTC. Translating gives CASSFTSYNYGYTF.

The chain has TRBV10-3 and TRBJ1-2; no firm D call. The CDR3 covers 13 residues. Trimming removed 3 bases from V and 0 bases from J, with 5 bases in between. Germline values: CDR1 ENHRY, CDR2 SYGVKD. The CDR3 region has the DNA TGTGCCATCAGTGACAGTTCTAACTATGGCTACACCTTC. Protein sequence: CAISDSSNYGYTF.

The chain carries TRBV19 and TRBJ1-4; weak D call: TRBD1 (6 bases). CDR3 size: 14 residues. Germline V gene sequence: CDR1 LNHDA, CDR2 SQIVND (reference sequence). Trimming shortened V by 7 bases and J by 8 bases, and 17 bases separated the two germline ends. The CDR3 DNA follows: TGTGCCAGTACCCTTTCAGGGGCGAGCGAAAAACTGTTTTTT. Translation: CASTLSGASEKLFF.

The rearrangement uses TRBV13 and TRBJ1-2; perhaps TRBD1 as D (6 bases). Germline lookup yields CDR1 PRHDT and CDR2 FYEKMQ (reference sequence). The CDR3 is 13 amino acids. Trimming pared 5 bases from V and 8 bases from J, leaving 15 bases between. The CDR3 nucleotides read TGTGCCAGCAGCGCCTGGACAGCCGGCGGCTACACCTTC. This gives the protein CASSAWTAGGYTF. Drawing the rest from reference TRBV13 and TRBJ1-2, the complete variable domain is AAGVIQSPRHLIKEKRETATLKCYPIPRHDTVYWYQQGPGQDPQFLISFYEKMQSDKGSIPDRFSAQQFSDYHSELNMSSLELGDSALYFCASSAWTAGGYTFGSGTRLTVV.

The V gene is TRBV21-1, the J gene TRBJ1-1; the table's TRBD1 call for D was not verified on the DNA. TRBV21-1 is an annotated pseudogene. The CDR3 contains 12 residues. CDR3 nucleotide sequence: TGTGCCAGCAGCAAGGGGGCCACCGTAGCTTTCTTT. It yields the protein CASSKGATVAFF.

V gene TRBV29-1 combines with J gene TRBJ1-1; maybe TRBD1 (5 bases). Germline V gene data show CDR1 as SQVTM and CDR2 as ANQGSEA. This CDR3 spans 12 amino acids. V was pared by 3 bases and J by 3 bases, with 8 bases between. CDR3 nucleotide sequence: TGCAGCGTTGATCAGGGTTACACTGAAGCTTTCTTT. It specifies CSVDQGYTEAFF.

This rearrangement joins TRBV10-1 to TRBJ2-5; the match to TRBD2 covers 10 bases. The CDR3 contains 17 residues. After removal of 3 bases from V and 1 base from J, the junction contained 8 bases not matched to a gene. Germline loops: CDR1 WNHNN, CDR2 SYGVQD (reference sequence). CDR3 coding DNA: TGCGCCAGCAGTGACCCTGTAGCGGGAGGCCTCCAAGAGACCCAGTACTTC. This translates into CASSDPVAGGLQETQYF.

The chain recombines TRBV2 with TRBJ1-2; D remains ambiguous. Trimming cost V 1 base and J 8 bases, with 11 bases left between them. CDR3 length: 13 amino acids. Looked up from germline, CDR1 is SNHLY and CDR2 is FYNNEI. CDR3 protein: CASSEERRVGYTF. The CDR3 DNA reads TGTGCCAGCAGTGAAGAGCGTCGTGTCGGCTACACCTTC.

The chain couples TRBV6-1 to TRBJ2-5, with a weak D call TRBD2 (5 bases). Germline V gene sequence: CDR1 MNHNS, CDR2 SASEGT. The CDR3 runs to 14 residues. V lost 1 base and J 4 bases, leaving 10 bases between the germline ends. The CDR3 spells CASSEGPSRETQYF. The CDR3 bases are TGTGCCAGCAGTGAAGGTCCTAGCCGAGAGACCCAGTACTTC.

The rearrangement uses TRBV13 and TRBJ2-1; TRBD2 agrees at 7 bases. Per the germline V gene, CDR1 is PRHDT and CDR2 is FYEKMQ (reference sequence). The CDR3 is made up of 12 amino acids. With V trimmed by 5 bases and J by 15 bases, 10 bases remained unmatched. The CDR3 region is CASSAPGLLLFF. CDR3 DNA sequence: TGTGCCAGCAGCGCACCGGGACTACTCCTGTTCTTC. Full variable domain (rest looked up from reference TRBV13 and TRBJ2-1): AAGVIQSPRHLIKEKRETATLKCYPIPRHDTVYWYQQGPGQDPQFLISFYEKMQSDKGSIPDRFSAQQFSDYHSELNMSSLELGDSALYFCASSAPGLLLFFGPGTRLTVL.

CDR3 loop: CASSPGQNYGYTF. The CDR3 nucleotides read TGTGCCAGCTCCCCGGGACAGAACTATGGCTACACCTTC. The chain couples TRBV18 to TRBJ1-2, with TRBD1 matching 7 bases. V was pared by 6 bases and J by 2 bases, with 3 bases of the junction left unmatched. The germline gives CDR1 KGHSH, CDR2 LQKENI. The CDR3 sequence is 13 residues long.

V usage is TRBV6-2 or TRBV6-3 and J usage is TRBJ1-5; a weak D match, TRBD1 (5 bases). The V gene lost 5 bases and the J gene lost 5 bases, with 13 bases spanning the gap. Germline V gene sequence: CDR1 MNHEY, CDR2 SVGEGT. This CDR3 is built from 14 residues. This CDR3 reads CASSTPDSYQPQHF. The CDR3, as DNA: TGTGCCAGCAGTACCCCCGACAGTTATCAGCCCCAGCATTTT.

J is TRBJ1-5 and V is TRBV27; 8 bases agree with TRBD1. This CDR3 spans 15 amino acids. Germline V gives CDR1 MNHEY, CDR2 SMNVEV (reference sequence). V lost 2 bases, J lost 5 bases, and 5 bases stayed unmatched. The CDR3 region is CASSLNPGGHQPQHF. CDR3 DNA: TGTGCCAGCAGTTTAAATCCAGGGGGCCATCAGCCCCAGCATTTT.

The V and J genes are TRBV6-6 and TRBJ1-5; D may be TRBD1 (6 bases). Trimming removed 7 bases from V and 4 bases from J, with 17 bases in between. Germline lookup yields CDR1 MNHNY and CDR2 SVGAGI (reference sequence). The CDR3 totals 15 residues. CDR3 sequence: CASILQGGPNQPQHF. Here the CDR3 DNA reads TGTGCCAGCATTTTACAAGGGGGTCCTAATCAGCCCCAGCATTTT.

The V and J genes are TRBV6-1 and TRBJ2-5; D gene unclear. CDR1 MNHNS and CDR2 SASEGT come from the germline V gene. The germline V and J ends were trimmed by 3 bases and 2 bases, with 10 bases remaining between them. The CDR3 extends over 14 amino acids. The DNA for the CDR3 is TGTGCCAGCAGTGAGAGCCTAGTACAAGAGACCCAGTACTTC. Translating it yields CASSESLVQETQYF.

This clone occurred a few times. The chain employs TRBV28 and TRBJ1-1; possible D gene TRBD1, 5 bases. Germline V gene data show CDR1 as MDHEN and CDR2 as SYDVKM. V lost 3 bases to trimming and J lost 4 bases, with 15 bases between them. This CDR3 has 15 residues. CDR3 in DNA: TGTGCCAGCAGTTTGGACTTCGGGGGAGGCACTGAAGCTTTCTTT. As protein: CASSLDFGGGTEAFF.

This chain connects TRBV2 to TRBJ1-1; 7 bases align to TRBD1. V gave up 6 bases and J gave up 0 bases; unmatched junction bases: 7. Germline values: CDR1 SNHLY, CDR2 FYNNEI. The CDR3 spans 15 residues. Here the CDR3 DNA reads TGTGCCAGCAGCAAAAGGGACAGCCTGAACACTGAAGCTTTCTTT. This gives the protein CASSKRDSLNTEAFF.

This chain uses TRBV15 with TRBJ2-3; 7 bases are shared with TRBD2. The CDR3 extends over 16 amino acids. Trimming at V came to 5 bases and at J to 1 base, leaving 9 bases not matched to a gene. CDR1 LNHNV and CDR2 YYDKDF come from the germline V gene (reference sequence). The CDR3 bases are TGTGCCACCAGCCCTTTTGCCAGCGGGGGCACAGATACGCAGTATTTT. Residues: CATSPFASGGTDTQYF.

The CDR3 sequence is CASRSTGVSDYGYTF. The CDR3 nucleotides read TGCGCCAGCAGATCTACAGGGGTTAGTGACTATGGCTACACCTTC. The chain joins TRBV5-1 to TRBJ1-2; TRBD1 aligns across 7 bases. The junction had 10 bases not matched to a gene; V was cut back by 5 bases and J by 3 bases. This CDR3 contains 15 residues. Germline CDR1 and CDR2: SGHRS and YFSETQ.